The next 18 T cell receptor beta chains were all read from a single sample in a study of blood T cell repertoires in COVID-19 (dated by TCRdb to 2020 to 2022). The library was prepared using the immunoSEQ multiplex PCR assay. TCRdb re-hosts the immuneACCESS table, in-frame sequences only. Its copies lack some clones; in the studies checked, an unresolved V gene accounts for under half of them, and the cause for the rest is not known. The sample contains 100,000 to 150,000 clones, 75% to 90% of them found a single time. The ten largest clones add up to under 3.5% of the sample. What was sequenced was peripheral blood. Receptors originate from a woman over 75 with COVID-19, enrolled during active disease.

The chain links TRBV9 to TRBJ2-3, with 7 nucleotides matching TRBD2. Germline CDR1 and CDR2: SGDLS and YYNGEE. The CDR3 is 15 amino acids. Unmatched junction bases numbered 7, after V lost 4 bases and J lost 2 bases. The DNA for the CDR3 is TGTGCCAGCAGCAAGGGGAGCGGGATCACAGATACGCAGTATTTT. Translation: CASSKGSGITDTQYF. The entire variable domain, with the rest obtained from reference TRBV9 and TRBJ2-3, is as follows: DSGVTQTPKHLITATGQRVTLRCSPRSGDLSVYWYQQSLDQGLQFLIQYYNGEERAKGNILERFSAQQFPDLHSELNLSSLELGDSALYFCASSKGSGITDTQYFGPGTRLTVL.

The chain combines TRBV19 with TRBJ1-2, with 9 positions matching TRBD1. The CDR3 covers 15 residues. After removal of 6 bases from V and 4 bases from J, the junction contained 9 bases not matched to a gene. The germline gives CDR1 LNHDA, CDR2 SQIVND (reference sequence). Here the CDR3 reads CASRTGQGWIYGYTF. The CDR3 region has the DNA TGTGCCAGTAGAACTGGACAGGGGTGGATCTATGGCTACACCTTC.

J is TRBJ2-1 and V is TRBV29-1; tentative D call: TRBD1 (5 bases). V was cut by 7 bases and J by 5 bases, with 15 bases left in between. The CDR3 contains 13 residues. Germline values: CDR1 SQVTM, CDR2 ANQGSEA. The CDR3 loop reads CSAHSDINNEQFF. In nucleotides, the CDR3 is TGCAGCGCGCACTCGGACATTAACAATGAGCAGTTCTTC.

This chain connects TRBV5-4 to TRBJ2-7, with 7 bases aligning to TRBD2. The CDR3 extends over 15 amino acids. The V gene end was trimmed by 0 bases and the J gene end by 9 bases; junction bases not matched to a gene: 12. Germline assignment: CDR1 SGHNT and CDR2 YYREEE (reference sequence). The CDR3 sequence: CASSLGGELAGVQYF. The CDR3 DNA follows: TGTGCCAGCAGCTTGGGTGGGGAATTAGCGGGTGTGCAGTACTTC.

The rearrangement links TRBV7-2 to TRBJ2-5, with D possibly being TRBD2 (5 bases). V dropped 7 bases and J dropped 5 bases, with 8 bases sitting between them. Germline V gene lookup returns CDR1 SGHTA and CDR2 FQGNSA. This CDR3 spans 11 amino acids. CDR3: CASKRAETQYF. CDR3 nucleotides: TGTGCCAGCAAGAGGGCGGAGACCCAGTACTTC.

The CDR3 loop is CASSQDRGTEAFF. In nucleotides, the CDR3 is TGTGCCAGCAGCCAAGATAGGGGCACTGAAGCTTTCTTT. The chain employs TRBV14 and TRBJ1-1, with TRBD1 as a possible D gene (5 bases). Germline loops: CDR1 SGHDN, CDR2 FVKESK. The ends were cut back, 0 bases at V and 4 bases at J, with 6 bases in the middle. This CDR3 contains 13 residues.

This sequence joins TRBV7-6 and TRBJ2-7; 8 bases agree with TRBD2. Germline CDR1 and CDR2: SGHVS and FNYEAQ. The CDR3 is 17 residues long. V lost 4 bases, J lost 7 bases, and 18 bases stayed unmatched. The CDR3 sequence is CASSSSSPGLGSGEQYF. DNA of the CDR3: TGTGCCAGCAGCTCAAGTTCACCGGGACTAGGAAGTGGGGAGCAGTACTTC. Looking up the rest from reference TRBV7-6 and TRBJ2-7 gives the full variable domain: GAGVSQSPRYKVTKRGQDVALRCDPISGHVSLYWYRQALGQGPEFLTYFNYEAQQDKSGLPNDRFSAERPEGSISTLTIQRTEQRDSAMYRCASSSSSPGLGSGEQYFGPGTRLTVT.

The rearrangement joins TRBV27 to TRBJ2-3; TRBD1 might be the D (5 bases). The CDR3 totals 14 residues. V was shortened by 4 bases and J by 5 bases, with 13 bases between the two germline ends. Germline CDR1 is MNHEY and CDR2 is SMNVEV (reference sequence). The CDR3 DNA is TGTGCCAGCAGTTCATCGACAGAAGGAGATACGCAGTATTTT. It specifies CASSSSTEGDTQYF.

This chain uses TRBV28 with TRBJ1-4; D may be TRBD1 (5 bases). V lost 4 bases, J lost 8 bases, and 20 bases lay in between. This CDR3 is built from 16 residues. CDR1 and CDR2 from the germline V gene are MDHEN and SYDVKM. CDR3 sequence (DNA): TGTGCCAGCAGTTCCCCTGCTGTGGGGGGAGGGGAAAAACTGTTTTTT. It encodes CASSSPAVGGGEKLFF.

This chain connects TRBV2 to TRBJ2-7; 7 nucleotides align to TRBD1. V lost 0 bases, J lost 7 bases, and 12 bases stayed unmatched. From germline, CDR1 is SNHLY and CDR2 FYNNEI. The CDR3 sequence is 16 residues long. The CDR3 nucleotides read TGTGCCAGCAGTGAAGCGTTAGGGGGCTCCGGGGATGAGCAGTACTTC. Amino acids: CASSEALGGSGDEQYF.

The rearrangement uses TRBV5-4 and TRBJ1-2; D is uncertain. The germline CDR1 and CDR2 sequences are SGHNT and YYREEE (reference sequence). Deletions cut 1 base from V and 4 bases from J, with 8 bases between. This CDR3 contains 13 residues. The CDR3 DNA is TGTGCCAGCAGCTTGTCGGAGACCTATGGCTACACCTTC. It specifies CASSLSETYGYTF.

The DNA for the CDR3 is TGTGCCAGCAGTCCACGGCGGGATGTGTCTGAAAAACTGTTTTTT. As protein: CASSPRRDVSEKLFF. J is TRBJ1-4 and V is TRBV6-2 or TRBV6-3; D gene unclear. The CDR3 covers 15 residues. Deletions cut 5 bases from V and 7 bases from J, with 17 bases between. CDR1 MNHEY and CDR2 SVGEGT come from the germline V gene.

The rearrangement uses TRBV7-9 and TRBJ2-1; no clear D gene. The CDR3 runs to 13 residues. CDR1 and CDR2 (germline): SEHNR, FQNEAQ (reference sequence). The V gene lost 2 bases and the J gene lost 4 bases, with 6 bases spanning the gap. This chain's CDR3 is CASSLWLYNEQFF. The CDR3 coding sequence is TGTGCCAGCAGCTTATGGCTGTACAATGAGCAGTTCTTC.

This rearrangement joins TRBV5-1 to TRBJ1-2; D uncertain. The germline V gene has CDR1 SGHRS and CDR2 YFSETQ. V was trimmed by 0 bases and J by 5 bases, leaving 8 bases between them. The CDR3 extends over 13 amino acids. The CDR3 here is CASSLDSWYGYTF. The CDR3 DNA reads as TGCGCCAGCAGCTTGGACAGCTGGTATGGCTACACCTTC. Full variable domain (outside the CDR3, taken from reference TRBV5-1 and TRBJ1-2): KAGVTQTPRYLIKTRGQQVTLSCSPISGHRSVSWYQQTPGQGLQFLFEYFSETQRNKGNFPGRFSGRQFSNSRSEMNVSTLELGDSALYLCASSLDSWYGYTFGSGTRLTVV.

Details on this clone: The identical CDR3 is also encoded by other nucleotide sequences in the sample. The chain couples TRBV28 to TRBJ2-7, with D tentatively TRBD2 (7 bases). The CDR3 loop spans 15 amino acids. CDR1 is MDHEN, CDR2 SYDVKM, per germline. Trimming pared 3 bases from V and 0 bases from J, leaving 12 bases between. The CDR3 spells CASSLAGASSYEQYF. In DNA form, the CDR3 reads TGTGCCAGCAGTTTGGCGGGGGCGAGCTCCTACGAGCAGTACTTC.

This clone was seen a handful of times. CDR3 in amino acids: CASSEDSLSYEQYF. The CDR3, as DNA: TGTGCCAGCAGTGAAGACAGCCTCTCCTACGAGCAGTACTTC. This chain connects TRBV2 to TRBJ2-7; D is uncertain. Looked up from germline, CDR1 is SNHLY and CDR2 is FYNNEI. V was shortened by 1 base and J by 0 bases, with 7 bases between the two germline ends. The CDR3 extends over 14 amino acids. The complete variable domain, with remaining parts taken from reference TRBV2 and TRBJ2-7, reads EPEVTQTPSHQVTQMGQEVILRCVPISNHLYFYWYRQILGQKVEFLVSFYNNEISEKSEIFDDQFSVERPDGSNFTLKIRSTKLEDSAMYFCASSEDSLSYEQYFGPGTRLTVT.

The rearrangement links TRBV19 to TRBJ2-1; 7 nucleotides agree with TRBD1. With V trimmed by 1 base and J by 9 bases, 3 bases remained unmatched. Germline CDR1 and CDR2: LNHDA and SQIVND (reference sequence). This CDR3 has 13 residues. The CDR3 spells CASSIAGTAEQFF. In DNA form, the CDR3 reads TGTGCCAGTAGTATAGCCGGGACAGCTGAGCAGTTCTTC.

This clone was observed a few times. The rearrangement links TRBV12-5 to TRBJ1-3, with D perhaps TRBD1 (6 bases). The CDR3 is 15 residues long. Germline assignment: CDR1 LGHNT and CDR2 FRNRAP. V shed 7 bases and J shed 4 bases, with 17 bases lying between them. The CDR3 is CASAPGTKGGNTIYF. CDR3 DNA sequence: TGTGCTAGTGCCCCCGGGACAAAAGGGGGAAACACCATATATTTT.